This T cell receptor beta chain is drawn from a study of PD-L1 blockade in urothelial cancer (dated by TCRdb to about 2017). With respect to the entire study: Every patient began therapy at some point between 2014 and 2015 and was given atezolizumab 1,200 mg intravenously every 3 weeks. Twenty-five of 29 patients were identified as males with urothelial cancer of bladder origin, and a prior smoking history was reported by 18 of 29 patients. An ECOG performance status of 0 or 1 was recorded for the patients, and 0 to 3 prior chemotherapy regimens had been received by the patients. Blood samples were analyzed at two time points: 3 weeks after treatment start (second dose) and 6 weeks after treatment start. Blood samples gave median yields of about 150,000 T cells and 65,000 to 85,000 unique TCRs, along with a median clonality of around 0.08. The study, an exploratory multi-omic analysis, examined somatic, immune and clinical correlates of response to PD-L1 blockade with atezolizumab in urothelial cancer. Pretreatment tumor samples and matched peripheral blood, collected serially before and after atezolizumab treatment, underwent TCR sequencing. Durable clinical benefit was defined as progression-free survival longer than 6 months, and TCR features were also tested against progression-free and overall survival. In the same patients who had TCR sequencing, pretreatment tumors also underwent whole exome sequencing and RNA sequencing. Under 10 patients reached durable clinical benefit, while about 19 patients did not. Approximately 30 patients had pretreatment blood TCR-seq, approximately 24 had at least one posttreatment blood collection, and approximately 24 had tumor TCR-seq. Study-wide findings and limitations: Greater expansion of tumor-associated TCR clones in peripheral blood 3 weeks after the start of treatment was observed in patients with durable benefit (n of about 24, p = 0.022). Because the sample size was small (n ≈ 29) and many of the analyses were exploratory, the results are meant to be hypothesis-generating. Improved progression-free and overall survival was associated with having pretreatment peripheral blood TCR clonality below the median.

This specimen's time point label, per the study, means: pretreatment peripheral blood. The cohort included 25 to 30 patients with locally advanced or metastatic urothelial carcinoma who were treated at Memorial Sloan Kettering on a trial protocol. Peripheral blood mononuclear cells were collected pretreatment and during treatment, with between 1 and 8 total time points obtained per patient. The Qiagen DNeasy Blood extraction kit was used to purify genomic DNA from total PBMCs and from tumor samples. Collected pretreatment and during treatment, PBMCs were isolated and stored as previously described. Measured from the cysteine to the phenylalanine, the CDR3 is 17 residues long. Solely the CDR3 DNA is kept, with 51 bases framed from the first base. Synthetic TCR analog templates were spiked into each PCR to estimate absolute template abundance from read counts. The immunoSEQ assay used bias-controlled V and J gene primers to amplify TCRbeta CDR3 regions from genomic DNA. Rearranged TCRbeta segments were sequenced at approximately 20X coverage. For the original study's pipeline: Clustering was used to correct sequencing errors, and CDR3s were annotated against IMGT to assign V, D and J genes. Out-of-frame and stop-codon sequences were excluded, and only productive TCRbeta rearrangements were used in downstream analyses. Clonality was computed as one minus Shannon entropy normalized by the log of the number of unique productive sequences. Clones differing between time points or between blood and tumor were identified using Fisher's exact test with Benjamini-Hochberg correction, with an adjusted p below 0.01 applied as the threshold. The clones in this table, taken by TCRdb from immuneACCESS, are in-frame only. Not every clone is retained; where verified, under half of the shortfall comes from an unresolved V gene, and the cause of the rest is unknown. Clonal size and the V and J genes are those of that table, whereas D and trimming came from the DNA. Here the sample has about 63,000 clones; roughly four fifths occur a single time. The ten largest clonotypes hold more than 5.5% of the sample.

Turning to this clone: Its specific antigen is unknown. No quality values exist for individual bases; no much larger clone is one base distant.

The sample was PBMCs, taken around atezolizumab (anti-PD-L1) treatment. This sequence originates from a man in his 70s with urothelial cancer. The chain links TRBV12-2 with TRBJ1-5. TRBV12-2 is a recognized pseudogene. The encoded CDR3 is CASRLGAGVWSNQPQHF. The nucleotides read TGTGCAAGTCGCTTAGGGGCGGGGGTTTGGAGCAATCAGCCCCAGCATTTT.